A single sample gave rise to the 29 T cell receptor beta chains below, sequenced in a study of patients and donors after allogeneic stem cell transplantation. MiXCR, applied by TCRdb to the RT-PCR reads, yields one record per CDR3 protein. The sample shows 4,000 to 5,000 distinct CDR3 sequences, roughly 26% of them seen only once. The sequenced material came from blood, either unsorted or a sorted T cell fraction (not recorded which). These TCRs come from a human donor who was either an allogeneic HSCT recipient or a stem cell or donor lymphocyte infusion donor (not recorded which). It is not recorded whose cells these are; they may come from a transplant donor.

This clonotype appeared a few times. The chain is built from TRBV27 and TRBJ1-1; 12 bases align to TRBD1. The germline V gene encodes CDR1 MNHEY and CDR2 SMNVEV (reference sequence). CDR3 length equals 17 residues. V was pared by 5 bases and J by 5 bases, with 12 bases of the junction left unmatched. The CDR3 region has the DNA TGTGCCAGCAGTCCCGACCGGGACAGGGGGCGGTGGACTGAAGCTTTCTTT. This codes for CASSPDRDRGRWTEAFF.

This clonotype has just one count. V gene TRBV13 combines with J gene TRBJ2-1, with 9 bases matching TRBD1. The germline V gene encodes CDR1 PRHDT and CDR2 FYEKMQ (reference sequence). Losses at the gene ends were 5 bases for V and 5 bases for J; bases not matched to a gene: 10. The CDR3 covers 16 residues. This chain's CDR3 is CASSPGPGQGNNEQFF. CDR3 nucleotides: TGTGCCAGCAGCCCAGGACCGGGACAGGGTAACAATGAGCAGTTCTTC.

CDR3 DNA: TGCAGCGTTGAGGGGACAGTAGACAATGAGCAGTTCTTC. This codes for CSVEGTVDNEQFF. The J gene is TRBJ2-1, the V gene TRBV29-1; TRBD1 agrees at 7 bases. Germline CDR1 reads SQVTM; CDR2 reads ANQGSEA. Trimming took 3 bases from V and 5 from J; bases not matched to a gene: 4. The CDR3 runs to 13 residues.

Only a few counts were recorded for this clonotype. This rearrangement joins TRBV14 to TRBJ2-1; 8 bases align to TRBD2. The germline V gene encodes CDR1 SGHDN and CDR2 FVKESK. This CDR3 region has 14 residues. The junction had 4 bases not matched to a gene; V was cut back by 2 bases and J by 7 bases. The CDR3 DNA sequence: TGTGCCAGCAGCCAATTCTCTAGCGGGAATGAGCAGTTCTTC. Residues: CASSQFSSGNEQFF.

The chain combines TRBV7-9 with TRBJ2-3; TRBD1 matches at 9 bases. The CDR3 loop spans 14 amino acids. Germline CDR1 is SEHNR and CDR2 is FQNEAQ (reference sequence). V dropped 5 bases and J dropped 4; count of bases not matched to a gene: 4. As DNA, the CDR3 is TGTGCCAGCAGCCCCGGGACAGGGCCAGATACGCAGTATTTT. It encodes CASSPGTGPDTQYF.

In this sample, this clonotype turned up a few times. The chain carries TRBV7-2 and TRBJ2-7, with 13 bases aligning to TRBD2. The CDR3 is made up of 15 amino acids. CDR1 SGHTA and CDR2 FQGNSA come from the germline V gene. The V segment lost 7 bases and the J segment 3 bases; nucleotides outside the gene matches: 6. This chain's CDR3 is CASNIGLAGVYEQYF. Here the CDR3 DNA reads TGTGCCAGCAACATCGGACTAGCGGGAGTCTACGAGCAGTACTTC.

This clonotype was observed a handful of times. The gene calls are TRBV20-1 and TRBJ1-2; maybe TRBD1 (6 bases). Germline V gene data show CDR1 as DFQATT and CDR2 as SNEGSKA (reference sequence). CDR3 length: 14 residues. V was trimmed by 1 base and J by 7 bases, leaving 16 bases between them. Here the CDR3 reads CSARVAGELGGYTF. CDR3 coding DNA: TGCAGTGCTAGAGTTGCAGGGGAATTGGGTGGCTACACCTTC.

This clonotype was detected only a few times. The V gene is TRBV5-1, the J gene TRBJ2-1; TRBD1 agrees at 10 bases. The CDR3 is made up of 15 amino acids. Trimming took 3 bases from V and 11 from J; bases not matched to a gene: 11. The V gene's germline CDR1 is SGHRS and CDR2 YFSETQ. The CDR3 sequence is CASSSDRGSGSQQFF. CDR3 DNA sequence: TGCGCCAGCAGCTCGGACAGGGGGTCTGGTTCGCAGCAGTTCTTC.

The sample holds a few counts of this clonotype. This chain uses TRBV9 with TRBJ2-7, with 7 nucleotides matching TRBD1. Germline CDR1 and CDR2: SGDLS and YYNGEE. This CDR3 has 15 residues. Trimming at V came to 0 bases and at J to 2 bases, leaving 5 bases not matched to a gene. The CDR3 is CASSVDPTGAYEQYF. The CDR3 DNA reads as TGTGCCAGCAGCGTAGACCCCACAGGGGCCTACGAGCAGTACTTC.

J is TRBJ2-7 and V is TRBV6-2 or TRBV6-3, with D perhaps being TRBD1 or TRBD2 (5 bases each). The CDR3 has 13 amino acids. V was shortened by 4 bases and J by 2 bases, with 9 bases between the two germline ends. CDR1 and CDR2 (germline): MNHEY, SVGEGT. The CDR3 is CASSFVGAYEQYV. In DNA form, the CDR3 reads TGTGCCAGCAGTTTCGTGGGGGCCTACGAGCAGTACGTC.

This clonotype qualifies as medium-sized. V and J are TRBV13 and TRBJ2-5, with D perhaps being TRBD1 or TRBD2 (6 bases each). The length of the CDR3 is 15 residues. Germline lookup yields CDR1 PRHDT and CDR2 FYEKMQ (reference sequence). V lost 7 bases and J lost 2, with 17 bases in between. In DNA, the CDR3 is TGTGCCAGCACTTCATACAGGGCGGGGCAAGAGACCCAGTACTTC. As protein: CASTSYRAGQETQYF.

The CDR3 coding sequence is TGTGCCAGCAGCGCGGCGAATCCGCGCTACACCTTC. This encodes CASSAANPRYTF. The chain has TRBV7-2 and TRBJ1-2; D is unresolved. CDR1 and CDR2 (germline): SGHTA, FQGNSA. The CDR3 loop spans 12 amino acids. Deletions cut 5 bases from V and 9 bases from J, with 13 bases between.

V usage is TRBV5-1 and J usage is TRBJ2-7; D is ambiguous. The CDR3 length is 15 residues. Trimming removed 4 bases from V and 0 bases from J, with 14 bases in between. Germline CDR1 is SGHRS and CDR2 is YFSETQ. The CDR3: CASSGPFGSSYEQYV. The DNA of the CDR3 is TGCGCCAGCAGCGGGCCCTTTGGTAGCTCCTACGAGCAGTACGTC.

The rearrangement joins TRBV19 to TRBJ2-7; possible D gene TRBD2, 5 bases. Germline-derived CDR1 and CDR2 are LNHDA and SQIVND (reference sequence). The CDR3 runs 13 residues. V was clipped by 5 bases and J by 6 bases, with 14 bases between them. The CDR3 bases are TGTGCCAGTAGTGTGGCTAGTGAGGGCGAGCAGTACTTC. It is translated as CASSVASEGEQYF.

The rearrangement links TRBV10-2 to TRBJ2-7, with 8 bases fitting TRBD2. The CDR3 runs to 17 residues. V was clipped by 6 bases and J by 3 bases; unmatched bases: 16. CDR1 and CDR2 (germline): WSHSY, SAAADI. The CDR3: CASRDPGVAGKGYEQYF. Here the CDR3 DNA reads TGCGCCAGCAGGGATCCCGGGGTAGCGGGAAAGGGCTACGAGCAGTACTTC.

This chain uses TRBV7-6 with TRBJ2-3; 9 bases are a match to TRBD1. With 4 bases clipped from V and 5 bases from J, the junction kept 7 bases outside the gene matches. The germline CDR1 and CDR2 sequences are SGHVS and FNYEAQ. CDR3 length: 15 amino acids. The CDR3 loop is CASSSGQGTGDTQYF. The DNA of the CDR3 is TGTGCCAGCAGCTCCGGACAGGGGACAGGAGATACGCAGTATTTT.

This clonotype is deemed large. The CDR3 nucleotides are TGTGCCAGCAGCTTAGCGAGGGGCGTCACAGATACGCAGTATTTT. Protein: CASSLARGVTDTQYF. The chain is built from TRBV7-2 and TRBJ2-3; D could derive from TRBD1 or TRBD2 (5 bases each). Trimming removed 0 bases at V and 2 bases at J, with 9 bases between. Germline V gene data show CDR1 as SGHTA and CDR2 as FQGNSA. The CDR3 has 15 amino acids.

This clonotype ranks as medium-sized. The V call is TRBV7-9, the J call TRBJ1-2; D uncertain. The germline V and J ends were trimmed by 2 bases and 8 bases, with 12 bases remaining between them. Germline CDR1 reads SEHNR; CDR2 reads FQNEAQ (reference sequence). The CDR3 covers 13 residues. CDR3 loop: CASSLQEVGGYTF. The CDR3 coding sequence is TGTGCCAGCAGCTTACAGGAGGTTGGGGGCTACACCTTC. The full variable domain, completed using reference TRBV7-9 and TRBJ1-2, is DTGVSQNPRHKITKRGQNVTFRCDPISEHNRLYWYRQTLGQGPEFLTYFQNEAQLEKSRLLSDRFSAERPKGSFSTLEIQRTEQGDSAMYLCASSLQEVGGYTFGSGTRLTVV.

The chain carries TRBV6-1 and TRBJ2-1; 7 bases are a match to TRBD2. This CDR3 contains 15 residues. Germline CDR1 reads MNHNS; CDR2 reads SASEGT. The ends lost 6 bases at V and 5 bases at J; junction bases unmatched: 10. CDR3 protein: CASRRAGVGNNEQFF. As DNA, the CDR3 is TGTGCCAGCAGGAGGGCGGGAGTCGGTAACAATGAGCAGTTCTTC.

By sample share, this clonotype is large. The gene calls are TRBV10-3 and TRBJ1-1, with a tentative D call TRBD1 (6 bases). V lost 2 bases, J lost 4 bases, and 14 bases lay in between. The CDR3 is 15 residues long. In germline, CDR1 is ENHRY, CDR2 SYGVKD. The CDR3 DNA is TGTGCCATCAGTGAGATGACAGGAGGCATCACTGAAGCTTTCTTT. Amino acids: CAISEMTGGITEAFF.

V gene TRBV29-1 combines with J gene TRBJ1-4; D uncertain. From germline, CDR1 is SQVTM and CDR2 ANQGSEA. This CDR3 region has 11 residues. Trimming removed 3 bases from V and 8 bases from J, with 7 bases in between. This CDR3 reads CSVDQDEKLFF. The CDR3 region has the DNA TGCAGCGTTGACCAAGACGAAAAACTGTTTTTT.

There are a few counts of this clonotype. V gene TRBV24-1 combines with J gene TRBJ1-5, with D hard to call. The CDR3 contains 13 residues. Germline V CDR1 and CDR2: KGHDR, SFDVKD. V was cut by 5 bases and J by 2 bases, with 6 bases left in between. CDR3 region: CATSGWGNQPQHF. For the CDR3, the DNA is TGTGCCACCAGTGGGTGGGGCAATCAGCCCCAGCATTTT.

J is TRBJ2-5 and V is TRBV9; TRBD1 might be the D (6 bases). The CDR3 has 14 amino acids. Germline V gives CDR1 SGDLS, CDR2 YYNGEE. Deletions cut 3 bases from V and 8 bases from J, with 17 bases between. The CDR3 DNA reads as TGTGCCAGCAGCGCCAATCCGGAAGGGGGAACCCAGTACTTC. Translation gives CASSANPEGGTQYF.

Judged by abundance, this clonotype is medium-sized. The gene calls are TRBV20-1 and TRBJ1-1, with 7 bases fitting TRBD1. Germline V gene data show CDR1 as DFQATT and CDR2 as SNEGSKA (reference sequence). V lost 5 bases, J lost 8 bases, and 14 bases stayed unmatched. This CDR3 contains 14 residues. In DNA, the CDR3 is TGCAGTGCTGGCCCACCCGGGGACAGACTGGAAGCTTTCTTT. Translated, it gives CSAGPPGDRLEAFF.

This rearrangement joins TRBV11-2 to TRBJ2-3; D gene uncertain. Germline lookup yields CDR1 SGHAT and CDR2 FQNNGV. This CDR3 region has 14 residues. Trimming took 3 bases from V and 4 from J, leaving 11 bases between them. The CDR3 reads CASSFNSQADTQYF. Here the CDR3 DNA reads TGTGCCAGCAGCTTCAATTCGCAGGCAGATACGCAGTATTTT. Combining the CDR3 with reference TRBV11-2 and TRBJ2-3 gives the whole variable domain EAGVAQSPRYKIIEKRQSVAFWCNPISGHATLYWYQQILGQGPKLLIQFQNNGVVDDSQLPKDRFSAERLKGVDSTLKIQPAKLEDSAVYLCASSFNSQADTQYFGPGTRLTVL.

This clonotype was seen only a few times. A read error may account for a junction end that differs from germline. J is TRBJ2-4 and V is TRBV6-1, with D perhaps being TRBD1 or TRBD2 (5 bases each). This CDR3 is built from 15 residues. In germline, CDR1 is MNHNS, CDR2 SASEGT. CDR3 region: CSSSGTELAKNIQYF. The CDR3 DNA sequence: TGTTCCAGTTCCGGGACGGAGCTAGCCAAAAACATTCAGTACTTC.

The V call is TRBV20-1, the J call TRBJ2-2; 7 nucleotides align to TRBD2. The CDR3 consists of 16 residues. Trimming at V came to 6 bases and at J to 2 bases, leaving 12 bases not matched to a gene. Germline V gene data show CDR1 as DFQATT and CDR2 as SNEGSKA (reference sequence). The CDR3 loop reads CSAQPPGTINTGELFF. CDR3 coding DNA: TGCAGTGCACAGCCCCCCGGGACTATAAACACCGGGGAGCTGTTTTTT.

This chain connects TRBV4-1 to TRBJ2-3, with TRBD1 identical over 8 bases. CDR1 is MGHRA and CDR2 is YSYEKL in the germline V gene. Trimming cost V 0 bases and J 4 bases; bases outside gene matches: 6. This CDR3 has 16 amino acids. CDR3 in amino acids: CASSQDPGQGADTQYF. In DNA form, the CDR3 reads TGCGCCAGCAGCCAAGATCCCGGACAGGGAGCAGATACGCAGTATTTT.

V usage is TRBV6-2 or TRBV6-3 and J usage is TRBJ2-1; TRBD1 matches at 7 bases. CDR3 length equals 15 residues. The trim removed 5 bases at V and 2 bases at J, leaving 6 bases unmatched. Germline CDR1 and CDR2: MNHEY and SVGEGT. The CDR3 here is CASSGTGDPYNEQFF. The CDR3 nucleotides read TGTGCCAGCAGTGGTACAGGGGACCCCTACAATGAGCAGTTCTTC.